A selection of T cell receptor beta chains follows, all from one sample in a study of shared clonotypes between healthy human individuals. Profiled with immunoSEQ multiplex PCR; TCRdb holds only in-frame clones, not every one. The sample records about 2.1 million clones, 93% being singletons. Sequenced material: naive CD8+ T cells from PBMCs. These receptors all stem from a man aged 18 to 29 in good health. Some clones in this sample may be carry-over from other donors' samples. Each CDR3 is given with its conserved first and last residue. Fields, in order: CDR3 DNA, CDR3 protein, clone size, V gene, D gene, J gene. D genes are given only for firm matches. Not all rows give a size; the values are once, few, many and, for expanded clones, a class.

CDR3nt: TGCGCCAGCAGCTTGTGGGGACAGTTCGACGAGCAGTACTTC
CDR3aa: CASSLWGQFDEQYF
abundance: -
v_gene: TRBV5-1
d_gene: TRBD1
j_gene: TRBJ2-7

CDR3nt: TGTGCCAGCCAAATTAGCGGGTACGAGCAGTACTTC
CDR3aa: CASQISGYEQYF
abundance: -
v_gene: TRBV2
d_gene: TRBD2
j_gene: TRBJ2-7

CDR3nt: TGTGCCATCAGTGAGGGAGGACCATTTGAGCAGTTCTTC
CDR3aa: CAISEGGPFEQFF
abundance: -
v_gene: TRBV10-3
d_gene: -
j_gene: TRBJ2-1

CDR3nt: TGTGCCAGAAGCCCGGCGGCTAGCGGGAGGGCCAATGAGCAGTTCTTC
CDR3aa: CARSPAASGRANEQFF
abundance: -
v_gene: TRBV2
d_gene: TRBD2
j_gene: TRBJ2-1

CDR3nt: TGTGCCAGCAGCTTAAACCGCGAGACCCAGTACTTC
CDR3aa: CASSLNRETQYF
abundance: -
v_gene: TRBV11-2
d_gene: -
j_gene: TRBJ2-5

CDR3nt: TGTGCCAGTCGAATCCTAGGCAACGCCTACGAGCAGTACTTC
CDR3aa: CASRILGNAYEQYF
abundance: -
v_gene: TRBV28
d_gene: -
j_gene: TRBJ2-7

CDR3nt: TGTGCCAGCAGTTTAACCCTCGGACAGGGGGCAGGGCAGCCCCAGCATTTT
CDR3aa: CASSLTLGQGAGQPQHF
abundance: -
v_gene: TRBV28
d_gene: TRBD1
j_gene: TRBJ1-5

CDR3nt: TGTGCCAGCAGCCTAATTCCGAACACCGGGGAGCTGTTTTTT
CDR3aa: CASSLIPNTGELFF
abundance: -
v_gene: TRBV6-5
d_gene: -
j_gene: TRBJ2-2

CDR3nt: TGTGCCAGCAGCCGTGCCCTCCAGGGTGGCCAAGAGACCCAGTACTTC
CDR3aa: CASSRALQGGQETQYF
abundance: -
v_gene: TRBV7-8
d_gene: -
j_gene: TRBJ2-5

CDR3nt: TGCGCCAGCAGCCTGAAACCGGGACAGGGTCTAGACTATGGCTACACCTTC
CDR3aa: CASSLKPGQGLDYGYTF
abundance: once
v_gene: TRBV5-1
d_gene: TRBD1
j_gene: TRBJ1-2

CDR3nt: TGTGCCAGCAGCTCAGCTGCAACTAATGAAAAACTGTTTTTT
CDR3aa: CASSSAATNEKLFF
abundance: once
v_gene: TRBV6-5
d_gene: -
j_gene: TRBJ1-4

CDR3nt: TGTGCCAGCTTGGGGGAAAAACTGTTTTTT
CDR3aa: CASLGEKLFF
abundance: -
v_gene: TRBV7-9
d_gene: -
j_gene: TRBJ1-4

CDR3nt: TGTGCCAGCAGCATTGAAGACAGACCAAGCTCCTACGAGCAGTACTTC
CDR3aa: CASSIEDRPSSYEQYF
abundance: -
v_gene: TRBV5-8
d_gene: -
j_gene: TRBJ2-7

CDR3nt: TGTGCCAGCAGCTTAGTTTTCAGGGGTGGAGAAAAACTGTTTTTT
CDR3aa: CASSLVFRGGEKLFF
abundance: -
v_gene: TRBV7-9
d_gene: -
j_gene: TRBJ1-4

CDR3nt: TGTGCCAGCAGCTTGTGGGCGGGAGGGCCATCAAAGAATGAGCAGTTCTTC
CDR3aa: CASSLWAGGPSKNEQFF
abundance: -
v_gene: TRBV5-4
d_gene: TRBD2
j_gene: TRBJ2-1

CDR3nt: TGTGCCAGCAGCCCCCCGGGTGGCACTGAAGCTTTCTTT
CDR3aa: CASSPPGGTEAFF
abundance: -
v_gene: TRBV5-6
d_gene: -
j_gene: TRBJ1-1

CDR3nt: TGTGCCAGCAGTGAAGCGGGGAGGGGAAGGGTGGATGGCTACACCTTC
CDR3aa: CASSEAGRGRVDGYTF
abundance: -
v_gene: TRBV6-1
d_gene: -
j_gene: TRBJ1-2

CDR3nt: TGTGCCAGCAGCGTAGATAGGCGGGGAAGCACAGATACGCAGTATTTT
CDR3aa: CASSVDRRGSTDTQYF
abundance: -
v_gene: TRBV9
d_gene: -
j_gene: TRBJ2-3